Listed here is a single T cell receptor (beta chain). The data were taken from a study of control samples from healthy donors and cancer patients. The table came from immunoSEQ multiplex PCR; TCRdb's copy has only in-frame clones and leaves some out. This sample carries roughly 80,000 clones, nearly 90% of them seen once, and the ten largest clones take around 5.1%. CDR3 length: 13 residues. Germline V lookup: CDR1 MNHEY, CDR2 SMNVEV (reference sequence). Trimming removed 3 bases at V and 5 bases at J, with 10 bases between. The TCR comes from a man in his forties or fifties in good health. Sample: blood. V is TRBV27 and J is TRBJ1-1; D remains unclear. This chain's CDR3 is CASSFLGRTEAFF. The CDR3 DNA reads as TGTGCCAGCAGTTTCCTCGGGAGGACTGAAGCTTTCTTT.